The present TCR beta chain was sequenced within a study of T cell responses to AZD1222 COVID-19 vaccine. The method was immunoSEQ multiplex PCR; TCRdb's version includes in-frame clones alone and lacks a portion of them. Here the sample spans under 110,000 clones, about 82% being singletons. To note about this clone: Antigen unknown.

This CDR3 is built from 13 residues. Germline CDR1 reads LNHDA; CDR2 reads SQIVND (reference sequence). The V gene lost 5 bases and the J gene lost 0 bases, with 7 bases spanning the gap. Whole-study findings and limits: Epitopes outside B.1.351 and B.1.1.7 mutated regions reportedly drew nearly half of spike TCRs. Without day 14 samples, only post-peak T cell repertoires were studied. The sample set comprised mostly white British donors with more females, and clonal diversity was possibly underestimated. Baseline testing showed seropositivity in only a handful of AZD1222 recipients.

The sequencing here drew on peripheral blood, taken on day 0 of AZD1222 vaccination. This TCR came from an adult in good health. V and J are TRBV19 and TRBJ1-1; D ambiguous. This CDR3 is CASSPALNTEAFF. CDR3 bases: TGTGCCAGTAGTCCCGCCCTGAACACTGAAGCTTTCTTT.